The subject of this entry is one T cell receptor beta chain. What it binds is not known. The entry originates in a study of T cell responses to AZD1222 COVID-19 vaccine. Broader study findings: None of the repertoires were sampled until the peak T cell response had passed. Among the donors, most were white British and more were female, and clonal diversity was possibly underestimated.

Using immunoSEQ multiplex PCR, the repertoire was profiled, and TCRdb retains in-frame clones only, with some absent. Of some 120,000 clones listed, approximately 83% are singletons. Germline assignment: CDR1 LNHDA and CDR2 SQIVND (reference sequence). The CDR3 contains 15 residues. V was pared by 3 bases and J by 3 bases, with 6 bases of the junction left unmatched. The chain employs TRBV19 and TRBJ2-7; 9 bases map to TRBD1. Specimen: peripheral blood, collected on day 0 of AZD1222 vaccination. This sequence was found in an adult in good health. CDR3 nucleotide sequence: TGTGCCAGTAGTATCCCCGGGACAGGGTACTACGAGCAGTACTTC. Translated, it gives CASSIPGTGYYEQYF.